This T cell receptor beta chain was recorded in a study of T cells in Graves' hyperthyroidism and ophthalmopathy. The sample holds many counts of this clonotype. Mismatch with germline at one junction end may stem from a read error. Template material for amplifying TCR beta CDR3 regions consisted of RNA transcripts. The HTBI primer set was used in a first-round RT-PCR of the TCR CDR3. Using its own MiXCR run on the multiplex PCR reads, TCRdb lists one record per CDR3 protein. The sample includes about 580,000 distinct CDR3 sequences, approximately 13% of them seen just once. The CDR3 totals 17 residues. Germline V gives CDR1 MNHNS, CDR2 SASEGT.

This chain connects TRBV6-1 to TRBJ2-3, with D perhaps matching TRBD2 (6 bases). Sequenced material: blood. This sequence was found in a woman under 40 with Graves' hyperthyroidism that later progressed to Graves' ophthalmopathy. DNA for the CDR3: TGTGCCAGCAGTCAAGCCGGAGCAGGGCGGGGAACAGATACGCAGTATTTT. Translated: CASSQAGAGRGTDTQYF.